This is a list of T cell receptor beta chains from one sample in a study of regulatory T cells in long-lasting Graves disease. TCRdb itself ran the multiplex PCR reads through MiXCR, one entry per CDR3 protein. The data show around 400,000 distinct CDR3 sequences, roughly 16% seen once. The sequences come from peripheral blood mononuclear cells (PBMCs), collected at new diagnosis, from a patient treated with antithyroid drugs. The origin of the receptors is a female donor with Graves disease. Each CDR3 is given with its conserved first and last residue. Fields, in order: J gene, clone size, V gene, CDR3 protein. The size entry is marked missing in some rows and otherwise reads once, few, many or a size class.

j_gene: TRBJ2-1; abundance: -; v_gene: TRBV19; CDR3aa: CASSIDRAGAPTNEQFF
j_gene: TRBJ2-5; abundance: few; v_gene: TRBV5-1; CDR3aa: CASSFHQETQYF
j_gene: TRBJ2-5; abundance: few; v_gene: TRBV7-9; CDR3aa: CASSFEQFSDF
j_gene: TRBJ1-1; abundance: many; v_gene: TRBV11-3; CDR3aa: CASSPGSGDTEAFF
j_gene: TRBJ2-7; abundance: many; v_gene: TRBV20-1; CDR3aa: CSAPPAGGPGEQYF
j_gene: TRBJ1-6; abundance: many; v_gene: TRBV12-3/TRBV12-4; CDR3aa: CASSAGTFGSPLHF
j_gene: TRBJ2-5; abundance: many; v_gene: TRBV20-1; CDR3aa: CSAREGTPGTQYF
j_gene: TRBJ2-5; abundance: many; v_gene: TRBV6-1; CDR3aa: CATTRERGETQYF
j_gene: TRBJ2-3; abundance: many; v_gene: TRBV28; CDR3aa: CASSQGGRTDTQYF
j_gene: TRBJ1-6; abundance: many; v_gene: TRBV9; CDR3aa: CASSPGRGESYNSPLHF
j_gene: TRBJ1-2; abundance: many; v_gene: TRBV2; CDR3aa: CASSESYGYTF
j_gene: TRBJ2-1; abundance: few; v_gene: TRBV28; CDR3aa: CASSPGQGMTSEQFF
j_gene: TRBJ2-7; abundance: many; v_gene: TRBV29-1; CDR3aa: CSVEVGQGYEQYF
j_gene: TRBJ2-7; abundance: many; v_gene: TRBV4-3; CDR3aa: CASSQERELGEQYF
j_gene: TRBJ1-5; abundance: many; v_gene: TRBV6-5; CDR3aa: CASSYDRVNQPQHF
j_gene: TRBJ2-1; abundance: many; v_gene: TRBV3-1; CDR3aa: CASRSTSGGANEQFF
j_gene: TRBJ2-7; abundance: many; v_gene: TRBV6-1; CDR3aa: CASRKEETTYEQYF
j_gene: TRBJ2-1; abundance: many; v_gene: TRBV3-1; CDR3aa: CASLEGQDNEQFF
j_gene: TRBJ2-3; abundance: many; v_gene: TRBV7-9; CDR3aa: CASSLVGAGVSDTQYF
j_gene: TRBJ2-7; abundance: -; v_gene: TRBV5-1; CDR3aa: CASSSPQTGGDPDYEQYF
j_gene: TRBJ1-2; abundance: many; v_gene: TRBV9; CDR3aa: CASSPSRGPGYTF
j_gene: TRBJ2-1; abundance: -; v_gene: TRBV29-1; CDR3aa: CSVERGAGDEQFF
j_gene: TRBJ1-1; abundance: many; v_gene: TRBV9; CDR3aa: CASSVVNREVVSGRNTEAFF
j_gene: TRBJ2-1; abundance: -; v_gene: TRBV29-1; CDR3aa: CSVLSSDNEQFF
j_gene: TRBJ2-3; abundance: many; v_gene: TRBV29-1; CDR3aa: CSVVTGGIGDTQYF
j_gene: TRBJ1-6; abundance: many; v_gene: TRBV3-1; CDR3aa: CASSLTRGTSPLHF
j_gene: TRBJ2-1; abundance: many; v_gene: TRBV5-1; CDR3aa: CASSSFPASGRTGEQFF
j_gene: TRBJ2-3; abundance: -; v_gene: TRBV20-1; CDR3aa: CSAKGTSGTDTQYF
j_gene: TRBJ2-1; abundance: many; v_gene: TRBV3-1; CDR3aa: CASSGRYNEQFF
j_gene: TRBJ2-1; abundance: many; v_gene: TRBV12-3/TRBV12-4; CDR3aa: CASSSSSWNEQFF
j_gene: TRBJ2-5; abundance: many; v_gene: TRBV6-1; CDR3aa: CASRPPRVHETQYF
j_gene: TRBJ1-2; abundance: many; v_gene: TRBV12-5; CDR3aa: CASGLVTGTGGVNYGYTF
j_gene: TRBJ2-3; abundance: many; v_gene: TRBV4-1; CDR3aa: CASSTRLAGGTDTQYF
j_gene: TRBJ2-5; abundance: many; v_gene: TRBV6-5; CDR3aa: CASSYGPAEETQYF
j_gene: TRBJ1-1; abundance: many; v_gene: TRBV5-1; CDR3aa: CASSLVVNTEAFF
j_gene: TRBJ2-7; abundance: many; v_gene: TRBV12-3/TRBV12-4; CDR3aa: CASSLTAGAYEQYF
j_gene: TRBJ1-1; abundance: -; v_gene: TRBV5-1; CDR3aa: CASSSRQGAYTEAFF
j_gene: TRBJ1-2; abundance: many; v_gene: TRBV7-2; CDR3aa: CASSLEVGDYGYTF
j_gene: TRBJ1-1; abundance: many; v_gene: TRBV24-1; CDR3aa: CATQRGEGTEAFF
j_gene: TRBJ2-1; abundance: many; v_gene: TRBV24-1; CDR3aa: CATQGAGGPREQFF